Presented here are 21 T cell receptor beta chains from one specimen sequenced in a study of cytomegalovirus exposure and HLA in healthy donors. Vbeta (60) and Jbeta (13) primers were used in the PCR. Clones were read by immunoSEQ multiplex PCR, and TCRdb kept only the in-frame ones, dropping some. The repertoire consists of 200,000 to 250,000 clones, with approximately 84% occurring once and the leading ten covering 0.58%. The specimen sequenced was PBMCs. These receptors all come from a woman between 40 and 50 years old in good health and CMV-seronegative.

The genes are TRBV19 and TRBJ1-5, with TRBD1 matching 7 bases. The CDR3 is 15 amino acids. Germline trimming cut 9 bases from V and 2 bases from J; bases unmatched to any gene: 10. CDR1 is LNHDA, CDR2 SQIVND, per germline (reference sequence). The CDR3 loop is CASLSRGVGNQPQHF. The CDR3 nucleotides read TGTGCCAGCCTCTCCAGGGGGGTCGGCAATCAGCCCCAGCATTTT.

The chain combines TRBV5-1 with TRBJ1-1; the D is unclear. The germline CDR1 and CDR2 sequences are SGHRS and YFSETQ. Between the trimmed V and J ends, which lost 0 bases and 2 bases, there was a span of 14 bases. The CDR3 totals 16 residues. This CDR3 reads CASSLGLEGGNTEAFF. CDR3 bases: TGCGCCAGCAGCTTGGGGCTTGAGGGCGGCAACACTGAAGCTTTCTTT.

V and J are TRBV7-2 and TRBJ1-2; perhaps TRBD1 as D (6 bases). The V gene's germline CDR1 is SGHTA and CDR2 FQGNSA. The ends were cut back, 4 bases at V and 5 bases at J, with 8 bases in the middle. This CDR3 is built from 12 residues. The CDR3: CASSSTGYGYTF. For the CDR3, the DNA is TGTGCCAGCAGCTCCACAGGGTATGGCTACACCTTC.

The chain is built from TRBV18 and TRBJ2-3; 7 bases align to TRBD1. The CDR3 has 15 amino acids. Germline CDR1 KGHSH, CDR2 LQKENI. Losses at the gene ends were 0 bases for V and 3 bases for J; bases not matched to a gene: 3. In nucleotides, the CDR3 is TGTGCCAGCTCACCACCGACAGGGAAAACAGATACGCAGTATTTT. It is translated as CASSPPTGKTDTQYF.

The CDR3 DNA is TGTGCCAGCAGCTTAGTATACTCAGGGGCTGAAGCTTTCTTT. It codes for CASSLVYSGAEAFF. The chain links TRBV7-2 to TRBJ1-1; perhaps TRBD1 as D (6 bases). The CDR3 has 14 amino acids. Trimming removed 1 base at V and 6 bases at J, with 12 bases between. Per germline, CDR1 SGHTA and CDR2 FQGNSA.

This clone is a singleton in its sample. CDR3 loop: CASGIGTSGGALATGELFF. Written as DNA, the CDR3 is TGTGCCAGCGGAATTGGGACTAGCGGGGGGGCCCTGGCCACCGGGGAGCTGTTTTTT. The chain recombines TRBV7-6 with TRBJ2-2, with 16 bases that match TRBD2. This CDR3 comprises 19 residues. Looked up from germline, CDR1 is SGHVS and CDR2 is FNYEAQ. The ends lost 8 bases at V and 4 bases at J; junction bases unmatched: 13.

The chain is built from TRBV5-1 and TRBJ1-3, with D possibly TRBD1 on 5 matching bases. V lost 0 bases and J 4 bases, leaving 5 bases between the germline ends. In germline, CDR1 is SGHRS, CDR2 YFSETQ. The CDR3 is 13 amino acids. The DNA of the CDR3 is TGCGCCAGCAGCTTGGGACAGGGAAACACCATATATTTT. Translating it yields CASSLGQGNTIYF.

This clone was observed once. The V call is TRBV6-5, the J call TRBJ1-1; unclear D gene. The CDR3 has 12 residues. Germline CDR1 is MNHEY and CDR2 is SVGAGI. The V gene lost 3 bases and the J gene lost 4 bases, with 6 bases spanning the gap. The CDR3 reads CASSYTGTEAFF. DNA of the CDR3: TGTGCCAGCAGTTATACTGGCACTGAAGCTTTCTTT.

This chain connects TRBV2 to TRBJ2-1; possible D gene TRBD2, 6 bases. CDR1 is SNHLY and CDR2 is FYNNEI in the germline V gene. V was cut by 3 bases and J by 9 bases, with 15 bases left in between. There are 14 residues in the CDR3. The CDR3 here is CASSEFGGVGEQFF. For the CDR3, the DNA is TGTGCCAGCAGTGAGTTTGGAGGGGTAGGTGAGCAGTTCTTC.

The chain recombines TRBV5-1 with TRBJ1-2; a weak D match, TRBD1 (5 bases). CDR1 and CDR2 from the germline V gene are SGHRS and YFSETQ. V lost 4 bases to trimming and J lost 2 bases, with 21 bases between them. This CDR3 is 17 amino acids long. The CDR3 bases are TGCGCCAGCAGCGAAGACTCACCAACAGGTCTCAACTATGGCTACACCTTC. It translates to CASSEDSPTGLNYGYTF.

In DNA, the CDR3 is TGTGCCAGCAGCTTCCAGGGGGCGCTCGAGCAGTACTTC. It yields the protein CASSFQGALEQYF. The V call is TRBV5-4, the J call TRBJ2-7, with TRBD1 matching 8 bases. The CDR3 length is 13 residues. J gave up 6 bases and V 2 bases, and 4 bases lay outside the gene matches. In germline, CDR1 is SGHNT, CDR2 YYREEE (reference sequence).

In nucleotides, the CDR3 is TGCGCCAGCAGCTTGGGCACAGGAAGATTCACAGATACGCAGTATTTT. It codes for CASSLGTGRFTDTQYF. The chain joins TRBV5-1 to TRBJ2-3; D might be TRBD1 (5 bases). The CDR3 extends over 16 amino acids. The germline CDR1 and CDR2 sequences are SGHRS and YFSETQ. V lost 0 bases to trimming and J lost 2 bases, with 13 bases between them.

V is TRBV11-2 and J is TRBJ2-5; 9 bases agree with TRBD1. Trimming cost V 4 bases and J 5 bases; bases outside gene matches: 5. The CDR3 spans 14 residues. Germline V CDR1 and CDR2: SGHAT, FQNNGV. CDR3 protein: CASSSTGGGETQYF. Written as DNA, the CDR3 is TGTGCCAGCAGCTCTACAGGGGGCGGTGAGACCCAGTACTTC.

The gene calls are TRBV11-2 and TRBJ1-1, with a weak D call TRBD1 (5 bases). CDR1 and CDR2 from the germline V gene are SGHAT and FQNNGV. This CDR3 has 13 amino acids. V was clipped by 1 base and J by 9 bases, with 12 bases between them. The chain's CDR3 is CASSLVDRAQAFF. CDR3 bases: TGTGCCAGCAGCTTAGTTGACAGAGCCCAAGCTTTCTTT.

The chain has TRBV18 and TRBJ1-4, with D tentatively TRBD1 (6 bases). Germline CDR1 KGHSH, CDR2 LQKENI. This CDR3 contains 14 residues. Trimming pared 5 bases from V and 5 bases from J, leaving 12 bases between. The CDR3 nucleotides read TGTGCCAGCTCAGAGGGCCAGGGGAATGAAAAACTGTTTTTT. Translated: CASSEGQGNEKLFF. The full variable domain, in which reference TRBV18 and TRBJ1-4 provide the parts outside the CDR3, is NAGVMQNPRHLVRRRGQEARLRCSPMKGHSHVYWYRQLPEEGLKFMVYLQKENIIDESGMPKERFSAEFPKEGPSILRIQQVVRGDSAAYFCASSEGQGNEKLFFGSGTQLSVL.

The chain is built from TRBV28 and TRBJ2-3, with unresolved D. The germline V gene encodes CDR1 MDHEN and CDR2 SYDVKM. CDR3 length equals 12 residues. V was cut by 7 bases and J by 1 base, with 6 bases left in between. CDR3 sequence (DNA): TGTGCCAGCACCTATCGCACAGATACGCAGTATTTT. Its protein is CASTYRTDTQYF. The complete variable domain, with remaining parts taken from reference TRBV28 and TRBJ2-3, reads DVKVTQSSRYLVKRTGEKVFLECVQDMDHENMFWYRQDPGLGLRLIYFSYDVKMKEKGDIPEGYSVSREKKERFSLILESASTNQTSMYLCASTYRTDTQYFGPGTRLTVL.

The chain links TRBV19 to TRBJ2-5, with D maybe TRBD2 (5 bases). Trimming stripped 0 bases from V and 8 bases from J, with 19 bases between. Germline-derived CDR1 and CDR2 are LNHDA and SQIVND (reference sequence). The CDR3 has 16 residues. This chain's CDR3 is CASSIDRGQASVTQYF. The CDR3, as DNA: TGTGCCAGTAGTATAGATCGAGGGCAGGCGTCGGTAACCCAGTACTTC.

Only one count was recorded for this clone. The chain is built from TRBV18 and TRBJ2-2; maybe TRBD2 (6 bases). This CDR3 region has 14 residues. V was pared by 3 bases and J by 5 bases, with 10 bases between. Germline V gene data show CDR1 as KGHSH and CDR2 as LQKENI. CDR3 coding DNA: TGTGCCAGCTCACCCCTAGGGAGGACCGGGGAGCTGTTTTTT. Translation: CASSPLGRTGELFF.

CDR3 nucleotides: TGTGCCAGCAGCTTGTTCGGACTCCTCGTTCACGAGCAGTACTTC. Its protein is CASSLFGLLVHEQYF. The chain employs TRBV5-6 and TRBJ2-7; TRBD2 might be the D (5 bases). V was trimmed by 1 base and J by 5 bases, leaving 16 bases between them. Germline-derived CDR1 and CDR2 are SGHDT and YYEEEE. The length of the CDR3 is 15 residues.

This sequence joins TRBV25-1 and TRBJ1-1; D remains unclear. Germline values: CDR1 MGHDK, CDR2 SYGVNS. The CDR3 covers 14 residues. V lost 2 bases, J lost 0 bases, and 7 bases lay in between. The CDR3: CASSENQVNTEAFF. The CDR3 nucleotides are TGTGCCAGCAGTGAAAATCAGGTGAACACTGAAGCTTTCTTT.

This clone has only one observation. The sample carries other DNA sequences with the same CDR3. The chain recombines TRBV28 with TRBJ1-3; perhaps TRBD1 as D (5 bases). The CDR3 has 14 residues. The germline gives CDR1 MDHEN, CDR2 SYDVKM. Trimming removed 3 bases from V and 1 base from J, with 7 bases in between. CDR3 sequence: CASSLAGSGNTIYF. The CDR3 DNA follows: TGTGCCAGCAGTTTGGCAGGGTCTGGAAACACCATATATTTT.